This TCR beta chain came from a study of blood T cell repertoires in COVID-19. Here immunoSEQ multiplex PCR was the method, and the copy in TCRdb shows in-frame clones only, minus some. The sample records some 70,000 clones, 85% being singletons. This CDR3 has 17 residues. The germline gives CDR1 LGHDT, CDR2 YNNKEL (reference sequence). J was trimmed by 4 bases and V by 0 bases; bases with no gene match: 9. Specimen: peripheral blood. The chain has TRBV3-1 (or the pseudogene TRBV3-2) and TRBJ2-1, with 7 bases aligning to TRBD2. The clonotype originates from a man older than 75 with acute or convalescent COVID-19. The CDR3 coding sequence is TGTGCCAGCAGCCAAGATGGGGCGGGAGCTGCTTACAATGAGCAGTTCTTC. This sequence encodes CASSQDGAGAAYNEQFF.